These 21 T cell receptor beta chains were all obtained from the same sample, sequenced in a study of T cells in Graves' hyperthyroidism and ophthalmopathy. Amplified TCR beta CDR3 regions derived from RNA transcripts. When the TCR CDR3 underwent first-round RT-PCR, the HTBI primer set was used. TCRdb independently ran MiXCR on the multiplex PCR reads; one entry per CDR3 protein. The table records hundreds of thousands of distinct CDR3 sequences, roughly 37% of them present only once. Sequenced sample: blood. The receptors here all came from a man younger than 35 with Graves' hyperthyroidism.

CDR3 bases: TGTGCCAGCAGTTACTCTGGGACAGCCCCGCTGAACACTGAAGCTTTCTTT. Encoded protein: CASSYSGTAPLNTEAFF. This rearrangement joins TRBV6-5 to TRBJ1-1, with TRBD1 matching over 7 bases. V dropped 0 bases and J dropped 0; count of bases not matched to a gene: 7. Germline assignment: CDR1 MNHEY and CDR2 SVGAGI. The CDR3 consists of 17 residues.

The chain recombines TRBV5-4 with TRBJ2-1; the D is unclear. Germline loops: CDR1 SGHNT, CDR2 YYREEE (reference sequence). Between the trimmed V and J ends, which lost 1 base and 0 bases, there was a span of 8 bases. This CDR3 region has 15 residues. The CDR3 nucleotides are TGTGCCAGCAGCTTGAGGGCGAGCTCCTACAATGAGCAGTTCTTC. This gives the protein CASSLRASSYNEQFF.

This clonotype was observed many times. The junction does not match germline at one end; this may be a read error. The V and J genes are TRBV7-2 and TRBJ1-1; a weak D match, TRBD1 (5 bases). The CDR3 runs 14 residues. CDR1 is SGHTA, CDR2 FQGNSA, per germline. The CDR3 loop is CASSRPGPRTETFF. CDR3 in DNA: TGTGCCAGCAGCCGACCGGGGCCAAGGACTGAAACTTTCTTT.

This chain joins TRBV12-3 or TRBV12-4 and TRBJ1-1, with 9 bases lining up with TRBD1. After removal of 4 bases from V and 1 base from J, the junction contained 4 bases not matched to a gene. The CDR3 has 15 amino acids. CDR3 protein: CASSWDREANTEAFF. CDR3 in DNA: TGTGCCAGCAGTTGGGACAGGGAGGCGAACACTGAAGCTTTCTTT.

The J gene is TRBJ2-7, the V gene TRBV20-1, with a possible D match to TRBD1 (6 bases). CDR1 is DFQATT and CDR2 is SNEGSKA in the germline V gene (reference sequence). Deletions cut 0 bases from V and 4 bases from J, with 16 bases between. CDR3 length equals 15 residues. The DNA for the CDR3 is TGCAGTGCTAGAGATTCCGCCCGGGACACTTACGAGCAGTACTTC. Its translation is CSARDSARDTYEQYF.

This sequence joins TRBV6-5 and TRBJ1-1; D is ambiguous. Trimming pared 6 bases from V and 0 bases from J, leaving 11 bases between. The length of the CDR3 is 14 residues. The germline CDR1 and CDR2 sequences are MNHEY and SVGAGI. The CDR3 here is CASSIDIMNTEAFF. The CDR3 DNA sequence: TGTGCCAGCAGCATAGACATCATGAACACTGAAGCTTTCTTT.

The CDR3, as DNA: TGTGCCAGCAGCTCCCATATGGATAATTCACCCCTCCACTTT. Encoded protein: CASSSHMDNSPLHF. V is TRBV11-2 and J is TRBJ1-6, with D uncertain. The CDR3 loop spans 14 amino acids. V dropped 4 bases and J dropped 5 bases, with 9 bases sitting between them. Germline lookup yields CDR1 SGHAT and CDR2 FQNNGV. Supplemented by reference TRBV11-2 and TRBJ1-6, the full variable domain reads EAGVAQSPRYKIIEKRQSVAFWCNPISGHATLYWYQQILGQGPKLLIQFQNNGVVDDSQLPKDRFSAERLKGVDSTLKIQPAKLEDSAVYLCASSSHMDNSPLHFGNGTRLTVT.

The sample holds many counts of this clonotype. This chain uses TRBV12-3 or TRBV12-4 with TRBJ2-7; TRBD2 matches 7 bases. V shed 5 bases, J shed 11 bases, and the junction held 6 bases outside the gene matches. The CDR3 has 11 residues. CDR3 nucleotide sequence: TGTGCCAGCAGTCTTGGGGGGGTGGAGTACTTC. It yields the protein CASSLGGVEYF.

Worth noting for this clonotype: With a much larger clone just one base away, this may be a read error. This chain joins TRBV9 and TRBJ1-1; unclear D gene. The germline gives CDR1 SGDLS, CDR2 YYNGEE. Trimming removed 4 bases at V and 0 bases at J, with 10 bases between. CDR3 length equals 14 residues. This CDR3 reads CASSPQHMNTEAFF. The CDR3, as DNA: TGTGCCAGCAGCCCCCAGCACATGAACACTGAAGCTTTCTTT. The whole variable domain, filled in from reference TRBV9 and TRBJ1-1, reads DSGVTQTPKHLITATGQRVTLRCSPRSGDLSVYWYQQSLDQGLQFLIQYYNGEERAKGNILERFSAQQFPDLHSELNLSSLELGDSALYFCASSPQHMNTEAFFGQGTRLTVV.

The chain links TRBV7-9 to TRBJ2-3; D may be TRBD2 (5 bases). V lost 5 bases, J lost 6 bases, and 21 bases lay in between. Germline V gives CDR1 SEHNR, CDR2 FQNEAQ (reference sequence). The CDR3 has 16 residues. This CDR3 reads CASSLTVEVTSDTQYF. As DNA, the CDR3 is TGTGCCAGCAGCCTGACCGTGGAGGTTACCTCCGATACGCAGTATTTT.

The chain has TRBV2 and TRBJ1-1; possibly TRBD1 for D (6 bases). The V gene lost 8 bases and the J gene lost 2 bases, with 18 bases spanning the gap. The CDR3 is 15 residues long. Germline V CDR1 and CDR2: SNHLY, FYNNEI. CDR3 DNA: TGTGCCAGCTCATCCGGGGGCACCAGTAACACTGAAGCTTTCTTT. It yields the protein CASSSGGTSNTEAFF.

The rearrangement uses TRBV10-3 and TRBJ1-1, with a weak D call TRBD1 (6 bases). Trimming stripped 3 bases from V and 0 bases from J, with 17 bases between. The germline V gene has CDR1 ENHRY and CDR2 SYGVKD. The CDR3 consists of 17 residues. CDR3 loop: CAISDWVDSPMNTEAFF. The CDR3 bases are TGTGCCATCAGTGATTGGGTGGACAGCCCAATGAACACTGAAGCTTTCTTT.

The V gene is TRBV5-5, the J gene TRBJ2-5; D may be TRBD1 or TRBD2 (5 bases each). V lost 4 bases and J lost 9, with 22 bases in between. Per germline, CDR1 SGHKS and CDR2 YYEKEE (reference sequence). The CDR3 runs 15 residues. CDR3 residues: CASSVSGSGNQPQYF. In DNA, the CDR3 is TGTGCCAGCAGCGTTTCAGGGTCGGGGAATCAGCCCCAGTACTTC.

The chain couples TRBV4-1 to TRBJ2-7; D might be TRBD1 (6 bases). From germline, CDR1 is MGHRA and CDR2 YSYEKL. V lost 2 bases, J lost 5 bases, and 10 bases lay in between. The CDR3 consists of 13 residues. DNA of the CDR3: TGCGCCAGCAGCCAACAAGAGGGGGACGAGCAGTACTTC. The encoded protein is CASSQQEGDEQYF.

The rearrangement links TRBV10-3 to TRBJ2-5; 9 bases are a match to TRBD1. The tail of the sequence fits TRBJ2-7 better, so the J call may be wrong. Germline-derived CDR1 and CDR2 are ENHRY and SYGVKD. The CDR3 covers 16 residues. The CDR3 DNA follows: TGTGCCACCGCTGGGGTGACCGGGACAGGGAATCGCGAGCAGTACTTC. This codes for CATAGVTGTGNREQYF.

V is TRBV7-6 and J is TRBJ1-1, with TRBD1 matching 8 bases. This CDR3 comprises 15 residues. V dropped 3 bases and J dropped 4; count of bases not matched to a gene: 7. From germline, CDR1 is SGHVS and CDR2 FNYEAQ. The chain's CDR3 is CASSFPRTGLTEAFF. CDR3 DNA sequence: TGTGCCAGCAGCTTCCCACGGACAGGGCTCACTGAAGCTTTCTTT.

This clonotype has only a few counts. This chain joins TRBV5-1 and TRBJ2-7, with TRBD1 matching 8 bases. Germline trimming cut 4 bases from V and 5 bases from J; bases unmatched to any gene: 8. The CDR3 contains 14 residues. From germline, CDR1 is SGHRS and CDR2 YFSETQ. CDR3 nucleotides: TGCGCCAGCAGCCCAGGACAGGGTAACGACGAGCAGTACTTC. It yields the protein CASSPGQGNDEQYF.

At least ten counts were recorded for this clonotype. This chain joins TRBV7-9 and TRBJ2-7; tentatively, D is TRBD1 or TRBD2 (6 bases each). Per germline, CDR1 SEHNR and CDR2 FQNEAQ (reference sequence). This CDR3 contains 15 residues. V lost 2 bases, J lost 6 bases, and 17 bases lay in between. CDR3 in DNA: TGTGCCAGCAGCTTACCGGGGGCAAGAGTACGCGAGCAGTACTTC. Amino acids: CASSLPGARVREQYF. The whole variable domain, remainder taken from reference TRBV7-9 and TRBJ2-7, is DTGVSQNPRHKITKRGQNVTFRCDPISEHNRLYWYRQTLGQGPEFLTYFQNEAQLEKSRLLSDRFSAERPKGSFSTLEIQRTEQGDSAMYLCASSLPGARVREQYFGPGTRLTVT.

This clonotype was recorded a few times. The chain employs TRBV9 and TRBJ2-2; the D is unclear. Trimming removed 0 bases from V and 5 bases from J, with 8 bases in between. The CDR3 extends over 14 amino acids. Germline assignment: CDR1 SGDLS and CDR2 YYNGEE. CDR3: CASSVDSGTGELFF. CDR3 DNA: TGTGCCAGCAGCGTAGATAGTGGGACCGGGGAGCTGTTTTTT.

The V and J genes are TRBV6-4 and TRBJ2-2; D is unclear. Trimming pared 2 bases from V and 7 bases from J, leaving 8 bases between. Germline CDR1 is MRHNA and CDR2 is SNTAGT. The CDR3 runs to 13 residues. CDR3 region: CASSDRVYGELFF. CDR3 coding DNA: TGTGCCAGCAGTGACAGGGTGTACGGGGAGCTGTTTTTT.

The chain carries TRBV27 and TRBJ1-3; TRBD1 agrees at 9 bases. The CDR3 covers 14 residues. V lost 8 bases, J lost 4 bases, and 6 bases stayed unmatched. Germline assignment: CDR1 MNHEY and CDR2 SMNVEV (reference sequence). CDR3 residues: CASAGQGEGNTIYF. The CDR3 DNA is TGTGCCAGCGCGGGACAGGGCGAGGGAAACACCATATATTTT.